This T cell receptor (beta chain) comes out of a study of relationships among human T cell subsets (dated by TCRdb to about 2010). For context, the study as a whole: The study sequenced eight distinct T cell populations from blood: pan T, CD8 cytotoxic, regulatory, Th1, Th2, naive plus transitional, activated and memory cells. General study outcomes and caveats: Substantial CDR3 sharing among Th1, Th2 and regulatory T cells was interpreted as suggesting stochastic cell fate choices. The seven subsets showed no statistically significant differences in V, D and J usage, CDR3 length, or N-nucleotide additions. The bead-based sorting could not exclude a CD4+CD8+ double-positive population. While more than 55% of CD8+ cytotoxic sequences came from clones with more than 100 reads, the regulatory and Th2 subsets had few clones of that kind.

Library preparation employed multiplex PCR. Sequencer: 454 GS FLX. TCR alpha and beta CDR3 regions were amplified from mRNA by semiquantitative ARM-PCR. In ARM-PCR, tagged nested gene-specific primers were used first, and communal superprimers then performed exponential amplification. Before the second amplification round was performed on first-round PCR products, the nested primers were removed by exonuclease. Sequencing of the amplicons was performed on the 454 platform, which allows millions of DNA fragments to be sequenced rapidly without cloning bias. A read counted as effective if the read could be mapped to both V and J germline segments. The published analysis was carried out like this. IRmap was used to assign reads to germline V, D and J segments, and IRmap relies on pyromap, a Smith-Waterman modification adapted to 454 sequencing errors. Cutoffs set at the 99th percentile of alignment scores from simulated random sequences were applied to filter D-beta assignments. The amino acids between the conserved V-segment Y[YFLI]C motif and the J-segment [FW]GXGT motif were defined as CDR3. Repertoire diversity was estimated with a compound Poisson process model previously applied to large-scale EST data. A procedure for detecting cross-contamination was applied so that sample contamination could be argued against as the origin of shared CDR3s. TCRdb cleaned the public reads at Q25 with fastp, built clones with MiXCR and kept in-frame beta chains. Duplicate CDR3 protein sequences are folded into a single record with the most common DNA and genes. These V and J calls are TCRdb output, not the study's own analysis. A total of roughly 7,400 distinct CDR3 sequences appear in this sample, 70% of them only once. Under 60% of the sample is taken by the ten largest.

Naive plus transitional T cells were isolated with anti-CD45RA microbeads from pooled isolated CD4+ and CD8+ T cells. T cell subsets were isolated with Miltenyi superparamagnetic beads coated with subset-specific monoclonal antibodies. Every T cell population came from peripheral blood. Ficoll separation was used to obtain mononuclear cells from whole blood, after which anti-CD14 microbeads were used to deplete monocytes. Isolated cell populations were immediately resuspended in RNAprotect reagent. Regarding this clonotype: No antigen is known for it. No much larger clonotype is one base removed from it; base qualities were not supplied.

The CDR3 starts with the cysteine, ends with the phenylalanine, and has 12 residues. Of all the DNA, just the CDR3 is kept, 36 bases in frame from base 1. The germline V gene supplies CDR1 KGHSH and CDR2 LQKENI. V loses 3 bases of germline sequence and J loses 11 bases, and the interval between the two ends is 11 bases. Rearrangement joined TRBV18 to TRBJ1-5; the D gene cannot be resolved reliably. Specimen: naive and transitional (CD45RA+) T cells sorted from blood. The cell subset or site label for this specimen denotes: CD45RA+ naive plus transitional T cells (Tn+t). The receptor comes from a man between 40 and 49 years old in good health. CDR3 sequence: CASSPVMVAQHF. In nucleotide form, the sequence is TGTGCCAGCTCACCGGTAATGGTGGCCCAGCATTTT.